This T cell receptor (beta chain) was captured by sequencing in a study of blood T cell repertoires in COVID-19. Background on the study: Spain, Italy and the United States supplied samples that represented acute and convalescent COVID-19.

Germline V gives CDR1 SGDLS, CDR2 YYNGEE. The CDR3 contains 12 residues. The germline V and J ends were trimmed by 0 bases and 9 bases, with 9 bases remaining between them. Sequencing was performed with immunoSEQ multiplex PCR; in TCRdb, only in-frame clones are kept and a portion is missing. The sample lists about 270,000 clones; nearly 90% were seen once. This clone was seen only a few times. Sequencing input: PBMCs or T cells enriched from blood (not recorded which). The chain uses TRBV9 and TRBJ1-2; tentatively, D is TRBD1 (6 bases). The sequence came from a woman in her twenties or thirties who had recovered from COVID-19. The CDR3: CASSVGDKSYTF. DNA for the CDR3: TGTGCCAGCAGCGTAGGGGACAAAAGCTACACCTTC.